This T cell receptor beta chain was retrieved from a study of blood T cell repertoires in COVID-19. Study in general: Sites in the United States, Italy and Spain provided acute and convalescent COVID-19 samples.

V lost 5 bases, J lost 9 bases, and 19 bases lay in between. CDR1 is SGHAT, CDR2 FQNNGV, per germline. The CDR3 is 14 amino acids. Sequenced by immunoSEQ multiplex PCR; TCRdb stores in-frame clones only, minus some. The table includes roughly 160,000 clones, about 85% detected once. Seattle participants joined during active infection and were tracked over time. This clonotype was sampled from a man of 80 years or more with COVID-19, enrolled during active disease. The V and J genes are TRBV11-2 and TRBJ1-2, with D perhaps TRBD1 (6 bases). Sample: peripheral blood. DNA of the CDR3: TGTGCCAGCAGCGAGGCCTCGGGCCAGGGGCGCTACACCTTC. Translation gives CASSEASGQGRYTF.